The 2 T cell receptor beta chains given below trace back to one sample, sequenced in a study of graft-versus-host responses after intestinal transplantation. These receptors' targets are unknown. The table came from immunoSEQ multiplex PCR; TCRdb's copy has only in-frame clones and leaves some out. The sample lists around 130,000 clones; 85% to 95% were seen once. The material was unstimulated CD4+ T cells sorted from spleen or lymph node cells, obtained before intestinal transplant. These receptors all stem from a human donor who received an intestinal transplant.

The rearrangement uses TRBV10-2 and TRBJ2-3; 13 bases are a match to TRBD2. The CDR3 extends over 17 amino acids. Germline values: CDR1 WSHSY, CDR2 SAAADI. The V segment lost 5 bases and the J segment 2 bases; nucleotides outside the gene matches: 7. The CDR3 DNA follows: TGCGCCAGCAGTCTAACTAGCGGGGGGGCGGTCACAGATACGCAGTATTTT. Translation: CASSLTSGGAVTDTQYF.

The CDR3 region has the DNA TGTGCCATCAGTGATAAGATCGCCGACACCGGGGAGCTGTTTTTT. Protein product: CAISDKIADTGELFF. The rearrangement links TRBV10-3 to TRBJ2-2, with no clear D. The CDR3 is made up of 15 amino acids. Trimming took 3 bases from V and 3 from J, leaving 11 bases between them. The germline gives CDR1 ENHRY, CDR2 SYGVKD.